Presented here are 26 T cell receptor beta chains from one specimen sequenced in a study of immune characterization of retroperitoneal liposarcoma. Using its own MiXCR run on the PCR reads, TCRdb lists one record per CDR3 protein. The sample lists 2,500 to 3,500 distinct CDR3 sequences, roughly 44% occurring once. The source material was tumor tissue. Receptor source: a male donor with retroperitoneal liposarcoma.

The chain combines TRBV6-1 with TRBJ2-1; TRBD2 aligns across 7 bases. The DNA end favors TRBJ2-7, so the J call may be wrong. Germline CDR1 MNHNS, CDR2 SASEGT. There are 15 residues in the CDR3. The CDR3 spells CASSEMGLLGNEQYF. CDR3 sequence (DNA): TGTGCCAGCAGTGAAATGGGACTACTTGGCAATGAGCAGTACTTC.

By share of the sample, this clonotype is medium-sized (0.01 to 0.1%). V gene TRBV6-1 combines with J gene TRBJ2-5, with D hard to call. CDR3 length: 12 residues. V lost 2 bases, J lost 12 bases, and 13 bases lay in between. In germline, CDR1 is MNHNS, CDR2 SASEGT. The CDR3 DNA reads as TGTGCCAGCAGTGAAATAACCGCATGGGAGTACTTC. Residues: CASSEITAWEYF.

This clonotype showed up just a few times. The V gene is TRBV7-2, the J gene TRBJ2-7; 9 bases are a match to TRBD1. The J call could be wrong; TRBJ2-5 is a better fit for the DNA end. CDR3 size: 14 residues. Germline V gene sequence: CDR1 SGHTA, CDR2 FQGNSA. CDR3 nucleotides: TGTGCCAGCAGTCCTACAGGGGGCAAAGAGACCCAGTACTTC. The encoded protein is CASSPTGGKETQYF.

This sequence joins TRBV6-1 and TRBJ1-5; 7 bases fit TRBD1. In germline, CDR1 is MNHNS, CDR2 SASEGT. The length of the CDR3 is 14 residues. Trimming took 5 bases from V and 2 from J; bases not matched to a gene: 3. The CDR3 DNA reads TGTGCCAGCAGTATAGACAGGGGCAATCAGCCCCAGCATTTT. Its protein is CASSIDRGNQPQHF.

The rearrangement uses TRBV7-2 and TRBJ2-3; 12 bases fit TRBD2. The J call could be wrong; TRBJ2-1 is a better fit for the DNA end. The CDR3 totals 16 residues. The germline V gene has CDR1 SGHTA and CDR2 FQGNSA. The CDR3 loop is CASSSRTSGTYSIQFF. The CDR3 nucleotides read TGTGCCAGCAGCTCCCGGACTAGCGGGACCTACTCCATTCAGTTCTTC.

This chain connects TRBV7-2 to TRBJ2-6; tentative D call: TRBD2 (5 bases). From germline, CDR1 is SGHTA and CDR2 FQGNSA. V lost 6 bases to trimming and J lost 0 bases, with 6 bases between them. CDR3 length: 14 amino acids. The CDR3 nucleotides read TGTGCCAGCAGGAGGGACTCTGGGGCCAACGTCCTGACTTTC. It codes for CASRRDSGANVLTF.

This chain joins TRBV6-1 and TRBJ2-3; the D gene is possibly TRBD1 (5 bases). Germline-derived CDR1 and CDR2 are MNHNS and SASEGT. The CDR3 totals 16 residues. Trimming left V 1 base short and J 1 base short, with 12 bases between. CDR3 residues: CASSEDKGFRTDTQYF. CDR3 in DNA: TGTGCCAGCAGTGAAGACAAGGGGTTCCGCACAGATACGCAGTATTTT.

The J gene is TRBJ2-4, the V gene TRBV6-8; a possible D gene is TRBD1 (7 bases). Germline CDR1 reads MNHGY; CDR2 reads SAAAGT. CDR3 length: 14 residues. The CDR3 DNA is TGTGTCACTCAGGGGGGCTCGTCCAAAAACATTCAGTACTTC. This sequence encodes CVTQGGSSKNIQYF.

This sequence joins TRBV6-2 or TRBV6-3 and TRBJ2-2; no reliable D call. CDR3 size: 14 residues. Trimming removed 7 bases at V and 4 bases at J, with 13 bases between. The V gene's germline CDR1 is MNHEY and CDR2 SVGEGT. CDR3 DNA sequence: TGTGCCAGCAAGTCCACAGTCGGCACCGGGGAGCTGTTTTTT. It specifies CASKSTVGTGELFF.

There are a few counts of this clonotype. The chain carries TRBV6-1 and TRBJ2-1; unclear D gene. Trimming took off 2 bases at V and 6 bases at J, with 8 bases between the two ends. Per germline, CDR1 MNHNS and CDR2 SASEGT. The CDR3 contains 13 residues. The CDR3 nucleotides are TGTGCCAGCAGTGAACCCCCTGGCAATGAGCAGTTCTTC. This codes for CASSEPPGNEQFF.

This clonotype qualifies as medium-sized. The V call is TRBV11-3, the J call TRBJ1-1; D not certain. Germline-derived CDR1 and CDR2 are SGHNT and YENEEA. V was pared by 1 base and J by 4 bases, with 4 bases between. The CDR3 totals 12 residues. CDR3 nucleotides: TGTGCCAGCAGCTTAGTACGCACTGAAGCTTTCTTT. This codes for CASSLVRTEAFF.

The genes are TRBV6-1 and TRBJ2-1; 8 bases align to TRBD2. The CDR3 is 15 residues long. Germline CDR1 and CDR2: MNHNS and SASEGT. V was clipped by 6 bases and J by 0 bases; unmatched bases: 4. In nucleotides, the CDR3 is TGTGCCAGCAGCCCCAGCGGGAGCTCCTACAATGAGCAGTTCTTC. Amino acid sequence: CASSPSGSSYNEQFF.

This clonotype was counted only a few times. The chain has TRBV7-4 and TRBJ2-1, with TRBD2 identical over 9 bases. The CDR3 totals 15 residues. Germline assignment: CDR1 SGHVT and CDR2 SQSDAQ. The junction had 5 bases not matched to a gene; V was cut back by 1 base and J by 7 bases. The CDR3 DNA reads TGTGCCAGCAGCTTAGTATGGCGGGAGGGGAATGAGCAGTTCTTC. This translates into CASSLVWREGNEQFF.

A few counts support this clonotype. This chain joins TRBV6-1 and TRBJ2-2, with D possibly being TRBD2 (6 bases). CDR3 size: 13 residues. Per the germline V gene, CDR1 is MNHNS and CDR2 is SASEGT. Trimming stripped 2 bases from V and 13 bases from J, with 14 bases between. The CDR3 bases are TGTGCCAGCAGTGAAAATAACAAGGGAGGGCTGTTTTTT. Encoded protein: CASSENNKGGLFF.

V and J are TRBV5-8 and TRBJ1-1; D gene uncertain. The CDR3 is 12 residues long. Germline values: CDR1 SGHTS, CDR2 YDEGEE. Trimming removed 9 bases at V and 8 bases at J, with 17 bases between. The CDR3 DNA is TGTGCCACTCTTTCCCAGAGATGGGAAGCTTTCTTT. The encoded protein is CATLSQRWEAFF.

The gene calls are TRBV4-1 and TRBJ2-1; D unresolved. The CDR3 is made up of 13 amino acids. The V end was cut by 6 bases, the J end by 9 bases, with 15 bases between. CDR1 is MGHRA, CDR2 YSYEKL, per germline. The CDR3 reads CASSPPTLSEQFF. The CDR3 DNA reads TGCGCCAGCAGTCCGCCCACTCTCAGTGAGCAGTTCTTC.

This CDR3 reads CASSPSGRSGIYNEQFF. Here the CDR3 DNA reads TGTGCCAGCAGCCCCTCGGGTCGTAGCGGGATATATAATGAGCAGTTCTTC. The chain links TRBV6-1 to TRBJ2-5; 8 bases line up with TRBD2. The J call may be mistaken, given a closer DNA end match to TRBJ2-1. Germline values: CDR1 MNHNS, CDR2 SASEGT. The CDR3 runs 17 residues.

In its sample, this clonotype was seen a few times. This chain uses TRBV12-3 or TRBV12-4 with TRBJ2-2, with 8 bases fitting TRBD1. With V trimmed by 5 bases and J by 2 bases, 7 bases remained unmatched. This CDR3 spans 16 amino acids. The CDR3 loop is CASSVRQGPNTGELFF. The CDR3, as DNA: TGTGCCAGCAGTGTACGACAGGGGCCTAACACCGGGGAGCTGTTTTTT.

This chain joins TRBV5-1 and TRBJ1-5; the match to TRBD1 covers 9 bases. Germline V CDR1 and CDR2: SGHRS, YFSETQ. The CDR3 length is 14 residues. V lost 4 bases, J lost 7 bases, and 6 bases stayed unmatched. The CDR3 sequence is CASSTGQGQQPQHF. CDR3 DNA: TGCGCCAGCAGCACCGGACAGGGGCAGCAGCCCCAGCATTTT.

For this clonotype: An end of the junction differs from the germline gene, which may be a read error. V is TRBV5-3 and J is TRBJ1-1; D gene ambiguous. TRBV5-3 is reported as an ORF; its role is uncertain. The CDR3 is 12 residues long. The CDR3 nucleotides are TGTGCCAGCAGCTTGGTCATCACTGAAGCTTTCTTT. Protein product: CASSLVITEAFF.

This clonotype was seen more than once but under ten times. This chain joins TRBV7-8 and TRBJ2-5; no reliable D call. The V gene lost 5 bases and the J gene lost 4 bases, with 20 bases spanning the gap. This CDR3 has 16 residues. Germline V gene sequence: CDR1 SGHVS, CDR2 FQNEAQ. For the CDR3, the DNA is TGTGCCAGCAGCCCAGAGGTTATCAACAGAGGAGAGACCCAGTACTTC. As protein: CASSPEVINRGETQYF.

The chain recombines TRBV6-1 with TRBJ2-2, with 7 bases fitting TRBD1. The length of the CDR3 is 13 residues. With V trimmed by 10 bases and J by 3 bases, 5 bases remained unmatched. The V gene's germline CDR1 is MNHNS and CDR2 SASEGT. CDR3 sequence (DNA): TGTGCCATTCAGGGGGATGACACCGGGGAGCTGTTTTTT. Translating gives CAIQGDDTGELFF.

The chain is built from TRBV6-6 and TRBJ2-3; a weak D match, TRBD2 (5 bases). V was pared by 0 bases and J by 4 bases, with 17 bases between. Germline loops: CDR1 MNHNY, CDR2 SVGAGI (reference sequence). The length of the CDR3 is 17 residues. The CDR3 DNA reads TGTGCCAGCAGTTACTCGATAGGCGGGCCGATCGCAGATACGCAGTATTTT. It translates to CASSYSIGGPIADTQYF.

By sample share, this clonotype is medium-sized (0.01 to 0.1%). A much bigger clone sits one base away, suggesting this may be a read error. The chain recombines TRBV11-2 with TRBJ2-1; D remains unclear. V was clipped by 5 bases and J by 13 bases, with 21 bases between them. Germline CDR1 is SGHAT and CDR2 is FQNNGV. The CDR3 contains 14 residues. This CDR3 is CASSPGRDLETQFF. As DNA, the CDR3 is TGTGCCAGCAGCCCTGGACGTGATCTCGAGACCCAGTTCTTC. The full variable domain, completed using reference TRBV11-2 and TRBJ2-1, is EAGVAQSPRYKIIEKRQSVAFWCNPISGHATLYWYQQILGQGPKLLIQFQNNGVVDDSQLPKDRFSAERLKGVDSTLKIQPAKLEDSAVYLCASSPGRDLETQFFGPGTRLTVL.

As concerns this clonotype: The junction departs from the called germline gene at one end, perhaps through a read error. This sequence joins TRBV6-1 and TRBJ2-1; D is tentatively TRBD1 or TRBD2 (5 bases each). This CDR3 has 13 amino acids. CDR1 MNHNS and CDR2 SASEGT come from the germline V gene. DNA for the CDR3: TGTGCCACCCCGGGACGGAGCTTCCGGGCGTCGATCTTC. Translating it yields CATPGRSFRASIF.

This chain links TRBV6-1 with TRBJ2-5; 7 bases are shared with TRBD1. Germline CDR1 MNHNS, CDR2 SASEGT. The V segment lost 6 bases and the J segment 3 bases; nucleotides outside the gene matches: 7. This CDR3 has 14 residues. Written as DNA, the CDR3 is TGTGCCAGCAGCGCGACAGGGCTTGAAGAGACCCAGTACTTC. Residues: CASSATGLEETQYF.